The clone carrying this T cell receptor beta chain was found a few times. The data originate from a study of T-cell memory formation after mild COVID-19. Turning to the study itself: Clustering of TCRs was largely donor specific.

With constant-segment primers, 5'RACE yielded cDNA libraries of TCR alpha and TCR beta that carried sample barcodes and UMIs. Using its own MiXCR run on the 5' RACE reads, TCRdb lists one record per CDR3 protein. Found here are roughly 580,000 distinct CDR3 sequences, over 15% of them singletons; the top ten hold 9.5% to 15%. The receptor was derived from an adult woman who had mild COVID-19 (a few samples of this study predate the infection). Cell type and time point are not known. The source material was PBMCs or a T cell subset sorted from them (not recorded which).

CDR3 DNA: TGTGCCAGCAGTGGGGCCGGGGGCATTAGCAATCAGCCCCAGCATTTT. Its protein is CASSGAGGISNQPQHF. This chain links TRBV12-3 or TRBV12-4 with TRBJ1-5; weak D call: TRBD1 (6 bases). The CDR3 covers 16 residues. V shed 5 bases and J shed 0 bases, with 14 bases lying between them.